These 29 T cell receptor beta chains came from one sample sequenced in a study of graft-versus-host responses after intestinal transplantation. The table came from immunoSEQ multiplex PCR; TCRdb's copy has only in-frame clones and leaves some out. The data show some 19,000 clones, around 33% seen once. The sample consisted of alloreactive CD4+ T cells from a mixed lymphocyte reaction culture, taken before transplantation. Subset specified: CFSE-low proliferating T cells sorted from roughly six-day pre-transplant mixed lymphocyte reaction (GvH or HvG direction). The receptors here all came from a human patient who was an organ donor for intestinal transplantation.

This clone came up a few times. The V and J genes are TRBV6-1 and TRBJ1-2; the match to TRBD1 covers 9 bases. CDR3 length: 13 amino acids. CDR1 and CDR2 (germline): MNHNS, SASEGT. Trimming took 7 bases from V and 8 from J; bases not matched to a gene: 8. The CDR3 region has the DNA TGTGCCAGCACCCGGGACAGGGAAGGAGGCTACACCTTC. Translating gives CASTRDREGGYTF.

V is TRBV18 and J is TRBJ2-7, with D perhaps matching TRBD1 (5 bases). The germline V and J ends were trimmed by 5 bases and 2 bases, with 7 bases remaining between them. This CDR3 is 12 amino acids long. Germline V lookup: CDR1 KGHSH, CDR2 LQKENI. The CDR3 region is CASSRTTYEQYF. Written as DNA, the CDR3 is TGTGCCAGCTCAAGGACAACCTACGAGCAGTACTTC. The full variable domain, its missing parts supplied by reference TRBV18 and TRBJ2-7, is NAGVMQNPRHLVRRRGQEARLRCSPMKGHSHVYWYRQLPEEGLKFMVYLQKENIIDESGMPKERFSAEFPKEGPSILRIQQVVRGDSAAYFCASSRTTYEQYFGPGTRLTVT.

The chain carries TRBV11-2 and TRBJ1-1; D remains ambiguous. Trimming pared 5 bases from V and 1 base from J, leaving 11 bases between. The CDR3 runs to 14 residues. Per the germline V gene, CDR1 is SGHAT and CDR2 is FQNNGV. In nucleotides, the CDR3 is TGTGCCAGCAGCCCAAGTATCTCGAACACTGAAGCTTTCTTT. Protein: CASSPSISNTEAFF.

This clone was seen just once. This chain uses TRBV11-2 with TRBJ1-5; D is unclear. The ends were cut back, 5 bases at V and 10 bases at J, with 15 bases in the middle. The germline V gene encodes CDR1 SGHAT and CDR2 FQNNGV. CDR3 length: 13 residues. The CDR3 DNA sequence: TGTGCCAGCAGCACACAACCTCCGGGACCCCAGCATTTT. Its protein product is CASSTQPPGPQHF.

This clone was counted between two and nine times. This specimen includes other DNA sequences encoding the same CDR3. CDR3: CASRQQGTSYEQYF. DNA for the CDR3: TGTGCCAGCAGGCAACAGGGGACAAGCTACGAGCAGTACTTC. The chain uses TRBV6-6 and TRBJ2-7; 7 bases are a match to TRBD1. This CDR3 region has 14 residues. The V and J ends lost 6 bases and 3 bases, in that order; junction bases with no gene match: 8. Germline values: CDR1 MNHNY, CDR2 SVGAGI (reference sequence).

The chain is built from TRBV30 and TRBJ1-5; D is uncertain. Deletions cut 1 base from V and 4 bases from J, with 8 bases between. The germline V gene has CDR1 GTSNPN and CDR2 SVGIG (reference sequence). CDR3 length: 13 amino acids. The DNA for the CDR3 is TGTGCCTGGAGTGAGGAAAGAAATCAGCCCCAGCATTTT. This gives the protein CAWSEERNQPQHF.

The chain employs TRBV21-1 and TRBJ2-6; the table calls TRBD2, which could not be checked here. TRBV21-1 is designated a pseudogene. The CDR3 loop spans 18 amino acids. DNA of the CDR3: TGTGCCAGCAGCACATGGCTAGCACAACAAAGTCGGGCCAACGTCCTGACTTTC. It specifies CASSTWLAQQSRANVLTF.

The V call is TRBV10-3, the J call TRBJ2-1; D is unresolved. Trimming pared 3 bases from V and 6 bases from J, leaving 3 bases between. Germline V gives CDR1 ENHRY, CDR2 SYGVKD. There are 11 residues in the CDR3. The CDR3 coding sequence is TGTGCCATCAGTGACATCAATGAGCAGTTCTTC. Its protein product is CAISDINEQFF.

As for this clone: The same CDR3 arises from other DNA sequences in this sample as well. The rearrangement joins TRBV9 to TRBJ2-7; TRBD1 matches at 9 bases. This CDR3 has 14 residues. Germline V CDR1 and CDR2: SGDLS, YYNGEE. V dropped 5 bases and J dropped 6; count of bases not matched to a gene: 9. Here the CDR3 DNA reads TGTGCCAGCAGTCCTGTGGGGGGACAGGGCGAGCAGTACTTC. It is translated as CASSPVGGQGEQYF.

The chain employs TRBV9 and TRBJ2-2; D not resolved. Trimming stripped 7 bases from V and 0 bases from J, with 1 base between. The CDR3 is 11 residues long. The V gene's germline CDR1 is SGDLS and CDR2 YYNGEE. The CDR3 DNA follows: TGTGCCAGCTCGAACACCGGGGAGCTGTTTTTT. It is translated as CASSNTGELFF.

This rearrangement joins TRBV5-6 to TRBJ1-2, with 7 bases fitting TRBD1. CDR3 length equals 16 residues. Trimming removed 4 bases from V and 8 bases from J; junction bases left unmatched: 17. CDR1 SGHDT and CDR2 YYEEEE come from the germline V gene. The CDR3 spells CASSPNWGTVSGGYTF. As DNA, the CDR3 is TGTGCCAGCAGCCCAAACTGGGGGACAGTATCTGGCGGCTACACCTTC.

The genes are TRBV11-2 and TRBJ2-1, with D maybe TRBD2 (7 bases). The CDR3 runs to 14 residues. Trimming pared 6 bases from V and 7 bases from J, leaving 16 bases between. The germline gives CDR1 SGHAT, CDR2 FQNNGV. CDR3 residues: CASRRAGEGNEQFF. In DNA, the CDR3 is TGTGCCAGCAGGCGGGCAGGGGAGGGAAATGAGCAGTTCTTC.

This clone has a handful of counts. The rearrangement joins TRBV27 to TRBJ2-7; D possibly uses TRBD1 or TRBD2 (5 bases each). This CDR3 comprises 15 residues. V shed 0 bases and J shed 0 bases, with 9 bases lying between them. Germline values: CDR1 MNHEY, CDR2 SMNVEV (reference sequence). CDR3 amino acids: CASSLSGVGSYEQYF. The CDR3 nucleotides read TGTGCCAGCAGTTTATCGGGGGTCGGCTCCTACGAGCAGTACTTC.

The rearrangement joins TRBV4-2 to TRBJ2-3, with D hard to call. Trimming left V 4 bases short and J 2 bases short, with 10 bases between. The germline V gene has CDR1 LGHNA and CDR2 YNFKEQ. The CDR3 spans 14 residues. DNA for the CDR3: TGTGCCAGCAGCCTCCGGACGACCACAGATACGCAGTATTTT. Protein product: CASSLRTTTDTQYF.

V is TRBV4-1 and J is TRBJ2-1; tentative D call: TRBD1 (5 bases). Looked up from germline, CDR1 is MGHRA and CDR2 is YSYEKL. Trimming removed 2 bases from V and 6 bases from J, with 11 bases in between. This CDR3 is built from 14 residues. The DNA for the CDR3 is TGCGCCAGCAGCCAATCCCAGGGCCGCAATGAGCAGTTCTTC. Translated: CASSQSQGRNEQFF.

The chain is built from TRBV6-1 and TRBJ1-5; D is unresolved. This CDR3 contains 14 residues. The ends were cut back, 2 bases at V and 4 bases at J, with 9 bases in the middle. Germline CDR1 is MNHNS and CDR2 is SASEGT. CDR3 region: CASSEQDQNQPQHF. DNA of the CDR3: TGTGCCAGCAGTGAACAGGACCAGAATCAGCCCCAGCATTTT.

The V call is TRBV18, the J call TRBJ2-7; D is ambiguous. Between the trimmed V and J ends, which lost 1 base and 6 bases, there was a span of 10 bases. The CDR3 runs 13 residues. The germline V gene has CDR1 KGHSH and CDR2 LQKENI. DNA of the CDR3: TGTGCCAGCTCACCACACCAAAACTCCGAGCAGTACTTC. Translation: CASSPHQNSEQYF.

In its sample, this clone ranks as medium-sized (0.01 to 0.1%). The genes are TRBV6-5 and TRBJ1-1, with D uncertain. The germline gives CDR1 MNHEY, CDR2 SVGAGI. The CDR3 sequence is 13 residues long. Trimming removed 5 bases at V and 0 bases at J, with 7 bases between. CDR3 in amino acids: CASSRGVNTEAFF. CDR3 nucleotide sequence: TGTGCCAGCAGTCGGGGTGTGAACACTGAAGCTTTCTTT.

V is TRBV7-9 and J is TRBJ2-7; unclear D gene. Germline values: CDR1 SEHNR, CDR2 FQNEAQ (reference sequence). The CDR3 is made up of 14 amino acids. V was shortened by 2 bases and J by 2 bases, with 10 bases between the two germline ends. As DNA, the CDR3 is TGTGCCAGCAGCTTATATGGGGATACCTACGAGCAGTACTTC. Amino acid sequence: CASSLYGDTYEQYF.

The J gene is TRBJ2-1, the V gene TRBV19; TRBD2 matches 8 bases. Unmatched junction bases numbered 3, after V lost 3 bases and J lost 2 bases. The germline V gene encodes CDR1 LNHDA and CDR2 SQIVND (reference sequence). The CDR3 consists of 15 residues. The CDR3 sequence: CASSIREGTYNEQFF. The CDR3 nucleotides are TGTGCCAGTAGTATTCGGGAGGGGACCTACAATGAGCAGTTCTTC.

The chain couples TRBV6-5 to TRBJ1-2; D is uncertain. The germline V and J ends were trimmed by 6 bases and 7 bases, with 15 bases remaining between them. This CDR3 is 13 amino acids long. Germline CDR1 and CDR2: MNHEY and SVGAGI. The CDR3 sequence is CASRPQAPGGYTF. The CDR3, as DNA: TGTGCCAGCAGGCCTCAGGCCCCGGGTGGCTACACCTTC.

There are a few counts of this clone. The chain couples TRBV27 to TRBJ2-2, with D unclear. The CDR3 runs 16 residues. Per the germline V gene, CDR1 is MNHEY and CDR2 is SMNVEV (reference sequence). Trimming removed 3 bases from V and 3 bases from J, with 14 bases in between. DNA of the CDR3: TGTGCCAGCAGTTTTGATAGGGCCGTGTACACCGGGGAGCTGTTTTTT. Its translation is CASSFDRAVYTGELFF.

The J gene is TRBJ2-7, the V gene TRBV6-5; 9 nucleotides agree with TRBD2. After removal of 7 bases from V and 9 bases from J, the junction contained 10 bases not matched to a gene. Germline V gene data show CDR1 as MNHEY and CDR2 as SVGAGI. This CDR3 has 13 residues. The CDR3 region has the DNA TGTGCCAGCAAGCTCCCGGGACTAGCTGCGCAGTACTTC. Amino acid sequence: CASKLPGLAAQYF.

The chain recombines TRBV7-3 with TRBJ1-1, with 7 bases matching TRBD1. This CDR3 has 14 residues. Germline assignment: CDR1 SGHTA and CDR2 FQGTGA. V dropped 3 bases and J dropped 4; count of bases not matched to a gene: 5. The CDR3 coding sequence is TGTGCCAGCAGCTTGCAGGGGGTGGGCACTGAAGCTTTCTTT. This codes for CASSLQGVGTEAFF.

This clone was recorded a few times. V and J are TRBV5-1 and TRBJ2-3, with 8 bases aligning to TRBD1. The germline V gene has CDR1 SGHRS and CDR2 YFSETQ. The CDR3 runs to 16 residues. V gave up 3 bases and J gave up 4 bases; unmatched junction bases: 10. CDR3 DNA sequence: TGCGCCAGCAGCTCTCAGGGGGCGGTGAACGCAGATACGCAGTATTTT. This translates into CASSSQGAVNADTQYF. Looking up the rest from reference TRBV5-1 and TRBJ2-3 gives the full variable domain: KAGVTQTPRYLIKTRGQQVTLSCSPISGHRSVSWYQQTPGQGLQFLFEYFSETQRNKGNFPGRFSGRQFSNSRSEMNVSTLELGDSALYLCASSSQGAVNADTQYFGPGTRLTVL.

This clone was picked up a small number of times. CDR3 nucleotides: TGCGCCAGCAGCCATAATAGCGGACGATTAAGCTACAATGAGCAGTTCTTC. Amino acid sequence: CASSHNSGRLSYNEQFF. The chain combines TRBV5-1 with TRBJ2-1; weak D call: TRBD2 (6 bases). The V and J ends lost 4 bases and 3 bases respectively, with 20 bases between them. This CDR3 spans 17 amino acids. The V gene's germline CDR1 is SGHRS and CDR2 YFSETQ. The full variable domain, rest sourced from reference TRBV5-1 and TRBJ2-1, is KAGVTQTPRYLIKTRGQQVTLSCSPISGHRSVSWYQQTPGQGLQFLFEYFSETQRNKGNFPGRFSGRQFSNSRSEMNVSTLELGDSALYLCASSHNSGRLSYNEQFFGPGTRLTVL.

The rearrangement uses TRBV2 and TRBJ1-3; D is unresolved. CDR3 length: 14 residues. V was shortened by 2 bases and J by 0 bases, with 5 bases between the two germline ends. Germline values: CDR1 SNHLY, CDR2 FYNNEI. CDR3 nucleotide sequence: TGTGCCAGCAGTGAATTGCTCTCTGGAAACACCATATATTTT. As protein: CASSELLSGNTIYF.

A word on this clone: A much larger clonotype is one base distant, so this may be a read error. The chain uses TRBV28 and TRBJ2-5; D may match TRBD1 or TRBD2 (5 bases each). The DNA end favors TRBJ2-7, so the J call may be wrong. From germline, CDR1 is MDHEN and CDR2 SYDVKM. The CDR3 has 14 amino acids. As DNA, the CDR3 is TGTGCCAGCAGTTCAGGGACGGCCGACTACGAGCAGTACTTC. Residues: CASSSGTADYEQYF.

By frequency in the sample, this clone is medium-sized. The rearrangement links TRBV18 to TRBJ1-1; D gene ambiguous. The CDR3 length is 14 residues. V was clipped by 1 base and J by 2 bases, with 8 bases between them. The germline V gene has CDR1 KGHSH and CDR2 LQKENI. Written as DNA, the CDR3 is TGTGCCAGCTCACCACTACCGGGTAACACTGAAGCTTTCTTT. Amino acid sequence: CASSPLPGNTEAFF.